Listed here are 13 T cell receptor beta chains from one sample, sequenced in a study of blood T cell repertoires in COVID-19. Produced via immunoSEQ multiplex PCR; TCRdb's table is partial and in-frame only. In the table there are around 220,000 clones, 85% to 90% of which are singletons. What was sequenced was peripheral blood. All receptors derive from a woman between 50 and 59 years old with acute or convalescent COVID-19.

This rearrangement joins TRBV30 to TRBJ1-1; tentatively, D is TRBD1 (6 bases). V was clipped by 4 bases and J by 2 bases, with 11 bases between them. The germline CDR1 and CDR2 sequences are GTSNPN and SVGIG (reference sequence). This CDR3 contains 13 residues. CDR3 sequence reads: CAWTGAFNTEAFF. For the CDR3, the DNA is TGTGCCTGGACAGGGGCGTTTAACACTGAAGCTTTCTTT.

CDR3 sequence reads: CASSIEARLISGNTIYF. CDR3 DNA: TGTGCCAGTAGTATAGAGGCCAGGTTGATCTCTGGAAACACCATATATTTT. This chain uses TRBV19 with TRBJ1-3; no reliable D call. The CDR3 has 17 amino acids. Germline lookup yields CDR1 LNHDA and CDR2 SQIVND (reference sequence). V lost 0 bases and J 0 bases, leaving 12 bases between the germline ends.

CDR3 region: CASSSSWGANVLTF. The CDR3 DNA follows: TGTGCCAGCAGTAGCTCGTGGGGGGCCAACGTCCTGACTTTC. The V gene is TRBV11-2, the J gene TRBJ2-6; the D is unclear. Trimming removed 6 bases at V and 4 bases at J, with 10 bases between. From germline, CDR1 is SGHAT and CDR2 FQNNGV. This CDR3 has 14 amino acids.

This clone was seen a single time. The chain uses TRBV25-1 and TRBJ1-2; TRBD1 might be the D (5 bases). Germline V gene data show CDR1 as MGHDK and CDR2 as SYGVNS. The CDR3 length is 13 residues. The V gene lost 6 bases and the J gene lost 1 base, with 9 bases spanning the gap. The CDR3: CASRGGRNYGYTF. CDR3 in DNA: TGTGCCAGCAGGGGGGGACGTAACTATGGCTACACCTTC.

The chain employs TRBV5-8 and TRBJ1-1, with 8 bases matching TRBD1. Germline CDR1 is SGHTS and CDR2 is YDEGEE. The CDR3 is made up of 14 amino acids. With 8 bases clipped from V and 5 bases from J, the junction kept 11 bases outside the gene matches. Here the CDR3 reads CASFRGRRKTEAFF. CDR3 nucleotides: TGTGCCAGTTTCAGGGGGCGCCGGAAAACTGAAGCTTTCTTT.

J is TRBJ2-7 and V is TRBV5-4; D may be TRBD2 (5 bases). Germline CDR1 reads SGHNT; CDR2 reads YYREEE (reference sequence). The CDR3 loop spans 12 amino acids. V dropped 4 bases and J dropped 5 bases, with 10 bases sitting between them. Here the CDR3 DNA reads TGTGCCAGCAGCCTCACGGGGAACGAGCAGTACTTC. Its protein product is CASSLTGNEQYF. The variable domain in full, completed from reference TRBV5-4 and TRBJ2-7, reads ETGVTQSPTHLIKTRGQQVTLRCSSQSGHNTVSWYQQALGQGPQFIFQYYREEENGRGNFPPRFSGLQFPNYSSELNVNALELDDSALYLCASSLTGNEQYFGPGTRLTVT.

The CDR3 loop reads CAWSPWTGLGDEQFF. Here the CDR3 DNA reads TGTGCCTGGAGTCCATGGACAGGGCTTGGGGATGAGCAGTTCTTC. V gene TRBV30 combines with J gene TRBJ2-1; 8 nucleotides match TRBD1. The CDR3 sequence is 15 residues long. V was pared by 2 bases and J by 8 bases, with 11 bases of the junction left unmatched. Germline-derived CDR1 and CDR2 are GTSNPN and SVGIG (reference sequence).

This chain links TRBV7-9 with TRBJ2-7; D uncertain. The CDR3 runs to 13 residues. CDR1 and CDR2 (germline): SEHNR, FQNEAQ (reference sequence). V shed 7 bases and J shed 5 bases, with 15 bases lying between them. CDR3 sequence (DNA): TGTGCCAGCACCCCCCCCCGGGTCAACGAGCAGTACTTC. Translating it yields CASTPPRVNEQYF.

The chain combines TRBV5-5 with TRBJ1-4; 10 bases match TRBD1. This CDR3 contains 15 residues. The germline V gene encodes CDR1 SGHKS and CDR2 YYEKEE (reference sequence). V trimming: 5 bases; J trimming: 8 bases; junction bases outside the gene matches: 9. CDR3 sequence: CASRRPGQGPEKLFF. The DNA for the CDR3 is TGTGCCAGCAGACGTCCGGGACAGGGGCCCGAAAAACTGTTTTTT.

There are a few counts of this clone. This CDR3 reads CASSLFGRVTDTQYF. The DNA for the CDR3 is TGCGCCAGCAGCTTATTCGGGAGGGTTACAGATACGCAGTATTTT. The chain uses TRBV5-1 and TRBJ2-3; 8 nucleotides align to TRBD2. CDR1 is SGHRS, CDR2 YFSETQ, per germline. The trim removed 2 bases at V and 3 bases at J, leaving 5 bases unmatched. This CDR3 region has 15 residues.

The V call is TRBV7-2, the J call TRBJ2-1, with 11 nucleotides matching TRBD2. Trimming at V came to 1 base and at J to 5 bases, leaving 10 bases not matched to a gene. CDR3 length equals 18 residues. Germline values: CDR1 SGHTA, CDR2 FQGNSA. The CDR3 DNA reads TGTGCCAGCAGCTTAGACTCGCTAGCGGGGGGTCGAAACAATGAGCAGTTCTTC. This translates into CASSLDSLAGGRNNEQFF. Full variable domain (outside the CDR3, taken from reference TRBV7-2 and TRBJ2-1): GAGVSQSPSNKVTEKGKDVELRCDPISGHTALYWYRQSLGQGLEFLIYFQGNSAPDKSGLPSDRFSAERTGGSVSTLTIQRTQQEDSAVYLCASSLDSLAGGRNNEQFFGPGTRLTVL.

The V and J genes are TRBV9 and TRBJ2-1; 7 bases fit TRBD1. The CDR3 length is 15 residues. Germline trimming cut 3 bases from V and 3 bases from J; bases unmatched to any gene: 6. CDR1 is SGDLS, CDR2 YYNGEE, per germline. Here the CDR3 reads CASSAIRTGYNEQFF. DNA for the CDR3: TGTGCCAGCAGCGCGATTCGGACAGGCTACAATGAGCAGTTCTTC.

This chain links TRBV5-1 with TRBJ1-2, with TRBD1 matching over 7 bases. CDR1 is SGHRS, CDR2 YFSETQ, per germline. CDR3 length: 15 residues. Trimming took 4 bases from V and 5 from J; bases not matched to a gene: 11. CDR3 sequence (DNA): TGCGCCAGCAGCCCCTCGGCCCGGACAGGATATGGCTACACCTTC. It codes for CASSPSARTGYGYTF.